This passage covers 19 T cell receptor beta chains from one sample sequenced in a study of metastatic and nonmetastatic thyroid tumors. Every patient underwent thyroid surgery untreated. TCRdb re-called clones from the PCR reads using MiXCR. The data hold tens of thousands of clones, with 40% to 55% observed a single time. Sequencing was performed on tumor tissue. Every receptor here comes from a male donor with papillary thyroid cancer or a benign thyroid nodule (not recorded which). Some clones in this sample may be carry-over from other donors' samples.

This clone appeared a few times. The chain employs TRBV6-1 and TRBJ2-7; 9 bases agree with TRBD2. The trim removed 8 bases at V and 5 bases at J, leaving 7 bases unmatched. Germline V gene lookup returns CDR1 MNHNS and CDR2 SASEGT. The CDR3 has 13 amino acids. The CDR3 DNA reads TGTGCCAGCGGAAATAGCGGGAGTCACGAGCAGTACTTC. This translates into CASGNSGSHEQYF.

The J gene is TRBJ1-6, the V gene TRBV20-1; tentatively, D is TRBD1 (5 bases). Trimming stripped 2 bases from V and 10 bases from J, with 15 bases between. The CDR3 runs to 14 residues. From germline, CDR1 is DFQATT and CDR2 SNEGSKA (reference sequence). CDR3 amino acids: CSARIGVIESPLHF. CDR3 DNA sequence: TGCAGTGCTAGAATAGGGGTTATTGAGTCACCCCTCCACTTT.

J is TRBJ2-7 and V is TRBV28; D call uncertain. V lost 6 bases and J 4 bases, leaving 10 bases between the germline ends. From germline, CDR1 is MDHEN and CDR2 SYDVKM. CDR3 length: 12 residues. CDR3 nucleotides: TGTGCCAGCAGAGAGACCCTATACGAGCAGTACTTC. This sequence encodes CASRETLYEQYF.

By its share, this clone is medium-sized. Other DNA sequences in the same sample also yield this CDR3. The chain employs TRBV9 and TRBJ2-7, with D possibly called TRBD1 or TRBD2 (7 bases each). The CDR3 runs to 16 residues. Trimming left V 3 bases short and J 4 bases short, with 20 bases between. In germline, CDR1 is SGDLS, CDR2 YYNGEE. This CDR3 is CASSGYDREGRYEQYF. The CDR3, as DNA: TGTGCCAGCAGCGGCTATGACAGGGAGGGCCGGTACGAGCAGTACTTC.

This clone is termed large. The rearrangement links TRBV4-1 to TRBJ1-4; D is uncertain. V was pared by 5 bases and J by 5 bases, with 12 bases between. The CDR3 sequence is 14 residues long. Germline CDR1 is MGHRA and CDR2 is YSYEKL. The CDR3 region has the DNA TGCGCCAGCAGCGAGTCAACAGTCAATGAAAAACTGTTTTTT. Translating gives CASSESTVNEKLFF.

The table lists this clone with a few counts. The CDR3 loop is CASSDKRGGKMQFF. The DNA for the CDR3 is TGTGCCAGCAGTGACAAGCGGGGGGGCAAAATGCAGTTCTTC. This sequence joins TRBV6-1 and TRBJ2-1, with 10 bases that match TRBD2. The V gene end was trimmed by 3 bases and the J gene end by 12 bases; junction bases not matched to a gene: 8. The CDR3 is 14 amino acids. Germline CDR1 reads MNHNS; CDR2 reads SASEGT.

The chain uses TRBV30 and TRBJ1-1; D is unclear. CDR3 length: 14 amino acids. Trimming cost V 2 bases and J 2 bases, with 12 bases left between them. Germline assignment: CDR1 GTSNPN and CDR2 SVGIG (reference sequence). Written as DNA, the CDR3 is TGTGCCTGGAGTTCAGTTGCCGGTAACACTGAAGCTTTCTTT. Translating it yields CAWSSVAGNTEAFF.

This clone turned up a few times. The chain uses TRBV12-3 or TRBV12-4 and TRBJ2-2; 8 positions agree with TRBD1. The CDR3 consists of 16 residues. J lost 5 bases, V lost 7 bases, and 12 bases had no gene match. CDR3 DNA: TGTGCCAGCACCTCCGACAGGGGACTCCCAACCGGGGAGCTGTTTTTT. Protein sequence: CASTSDRGLPTGELFF.

About this clone: An end of the junction differs from the germline gene, which may be a read error. This chain uses TRBV20-1 with TRBJ2-7, with 7 bases identical to TRBD2. The CDR3 contains 14 residues. CDR1 DFQATT and CDR2 SNEGSKA come from the germline V gene (reference sequence). The CDR3 nucleotides are TGCAGTGCAAGAGGGGCTAGCGGATCCTACGAGCAGTACTTC. Amino acid sequence: CSARGASGSYEQYF.

The rearrangement links TRBV10-2 to TRBJ1-1, with D maybe TRBD1 (5 bases). This CDR3 has 15 residues. The germline gives CDR1 WSHSY, CDR2 SAAADI. V lost 5 bases and J lost 1, with 14 bases in between. The CDR3: CASSLPLGGNTEAFF. The CDR3 DNA reads TGCGCCAGCAGTTTGCCACTCGGGGGGAACACTGAAGCTTTCTTT.

Here the CDR3 DNA reads TGTGCCAGCAGCAAGCAGACAGGGTATGGCTACACCTTC. Translation: CASSKQTGYGYTF. The gene calls are TRBV7-2 and TRBJ1-2; 7 bases line up with TRBD1. CDR3 length: 13 amino acids. The V and J ends lost 5 bases and 5 bases, in that order; junction bases with no gene match: 5. Germline V gene sequence: CDR1 SGHTA, CDR2 FQGNSA.

The chain has TRBV27 and TRBJ2-2, with 12 nucleotides matching TRBD2. CDR3 length: 17 amino acids. Germline CDR1 reads MNHEY; CDR2 reads SMNVEV (reference sequence). Unmatched junction bases numbered 9, after V lost 5 bases and J lost 5 bases. The CDR3 nucleotides are TGTGCCAGCAGTCCGTGGACTAGCGGGGCCATTACCGGGGAGCTGTTTTTT. Translation gives CASSPWTSGAITGELFF.

This chain uses TRBV7-2 with TRBJ2-3; perhaps TRBD2 as D (5 bases). The CDR3 is 15 residues long. Germline V gene data show CDR1 as SGHTA and CDR2 as FQGNSA. V shed 1 base and J shed 4 bases, with 12 bases lying between them. CDR3 DNA: TGTGCCAGCAGCTTAGGGCTAGCTGGGCCAGATACGCAGTATTTT. It encodes CASSLGLAGPDTQYF. The variable domain in full, with the rest retrieved from reference TRBV7-2 and TRBJ2-3, is GAGVSQSPSNKVTEKGKDVELRCDPISGHTALYWYRQSLGQGLEFLIYFQGNSAPDKSGLPSDRFSAERTGGSVSTLTIQRTQQEDSAVYLCASSLGLAGPDTQYFGPGTRLTVL.

CDR3 DNA sequence: TGTGCCAGACCCCCTGGACTAGCGGGGGGGCCTGGGGAGACCCAGTACTTC. Its translation is CARPPGLAGGPGETQYF. This chain joins TRBV12-3 or TRBV12-4 and TRBJ2-5, with TRBD2 matching 15 bases. V was pared by 9 bases and J by 5 bases, with 13 bases of the junction left unmatched. The CDR3 has 17 residues.

J is TRBJ2-7 and V is TRBV15; D gene unclear. CDR3 size: 12 residues. Trimming removed 0 bases from V and 6 bases from J, with 6 bases in between. Looked up from germline, CDR1 is LNHNV and CDR2 is YYDKDF (reference sequence). The DNA of the CDR3 is TGTGCCACCAGCAGAGATGAGACCGAGCAGTACTTC. The encoded protein is CATSRDETEQYF.

J is TRBJ2-2 and V is TRBV6-1, with TRBD1 identical over 7 bases. Losses at the gene ends were 6 bases for V and 4 bases for J; bases not matched to a gene: 5. This CDR3 has 14 residues. Germline V gene data show CDR1 as MNHNS and CDR2 as SASEGT. CDR3 protein: CASRPTGSTGELFF. DNA for the CDR3: TGTGCCAGCAGGCCGACAGGGAGCACCGGGGAGCTGTTTTTT.

This clone was seen a few times. This sequence joins TRBV19 and TRBJ2-5, with D tentatively TRBD1 (5 bases). The germline gives CDR1 LNHDA, CDR2 SQIVND (reference sequence). Trimming pared 3 bases from V and 5 bases from J, leaving 10 bases between. This CDR3 contains 13 residues. The CDR3 reads CASSIQGGETQYF. The CDR3 nucleotides are TGTGCCAGTAGTATCCAGGGTGGCGAGACCCAGTACTTC.

The chain recombines TRBV20-1 with TRBJ2-1, with 11 bases lining up with TRBD2. V lost 5 bases to trimming and J lost 2 bases; unmatched junction nucleotides: 11. The CDR3 has 17 amino acids. Per germline, CDR1 DFQATT and CDR2 SNEGSKA (reference sequence). As DNA, the CDR3 is TGCAGTGCTGCCCTACTAGCGGGAGAATGGGCCTACAATGAGCAGTTCTTC. This sequence encodes CSAALLAGEWAYNEQFF.

The V and J genes are TRBV30 and TRBJ1-4; D remains unclear. This CDR3 comprises 15 residues. V was clipped by 7 bases and J by 8 bases, with 23 bases between them. Germline V gene sequence: CDR1 GTSNPN, CDR2 SVGIG (reference sequence). CDR3 nucleotide sequence: TGTGCCTTCGCCGTAGACGGGTCAATGGGAGAAAAACTGTTTTTT. Its protein is CAFAVDGSMGEKLFF.